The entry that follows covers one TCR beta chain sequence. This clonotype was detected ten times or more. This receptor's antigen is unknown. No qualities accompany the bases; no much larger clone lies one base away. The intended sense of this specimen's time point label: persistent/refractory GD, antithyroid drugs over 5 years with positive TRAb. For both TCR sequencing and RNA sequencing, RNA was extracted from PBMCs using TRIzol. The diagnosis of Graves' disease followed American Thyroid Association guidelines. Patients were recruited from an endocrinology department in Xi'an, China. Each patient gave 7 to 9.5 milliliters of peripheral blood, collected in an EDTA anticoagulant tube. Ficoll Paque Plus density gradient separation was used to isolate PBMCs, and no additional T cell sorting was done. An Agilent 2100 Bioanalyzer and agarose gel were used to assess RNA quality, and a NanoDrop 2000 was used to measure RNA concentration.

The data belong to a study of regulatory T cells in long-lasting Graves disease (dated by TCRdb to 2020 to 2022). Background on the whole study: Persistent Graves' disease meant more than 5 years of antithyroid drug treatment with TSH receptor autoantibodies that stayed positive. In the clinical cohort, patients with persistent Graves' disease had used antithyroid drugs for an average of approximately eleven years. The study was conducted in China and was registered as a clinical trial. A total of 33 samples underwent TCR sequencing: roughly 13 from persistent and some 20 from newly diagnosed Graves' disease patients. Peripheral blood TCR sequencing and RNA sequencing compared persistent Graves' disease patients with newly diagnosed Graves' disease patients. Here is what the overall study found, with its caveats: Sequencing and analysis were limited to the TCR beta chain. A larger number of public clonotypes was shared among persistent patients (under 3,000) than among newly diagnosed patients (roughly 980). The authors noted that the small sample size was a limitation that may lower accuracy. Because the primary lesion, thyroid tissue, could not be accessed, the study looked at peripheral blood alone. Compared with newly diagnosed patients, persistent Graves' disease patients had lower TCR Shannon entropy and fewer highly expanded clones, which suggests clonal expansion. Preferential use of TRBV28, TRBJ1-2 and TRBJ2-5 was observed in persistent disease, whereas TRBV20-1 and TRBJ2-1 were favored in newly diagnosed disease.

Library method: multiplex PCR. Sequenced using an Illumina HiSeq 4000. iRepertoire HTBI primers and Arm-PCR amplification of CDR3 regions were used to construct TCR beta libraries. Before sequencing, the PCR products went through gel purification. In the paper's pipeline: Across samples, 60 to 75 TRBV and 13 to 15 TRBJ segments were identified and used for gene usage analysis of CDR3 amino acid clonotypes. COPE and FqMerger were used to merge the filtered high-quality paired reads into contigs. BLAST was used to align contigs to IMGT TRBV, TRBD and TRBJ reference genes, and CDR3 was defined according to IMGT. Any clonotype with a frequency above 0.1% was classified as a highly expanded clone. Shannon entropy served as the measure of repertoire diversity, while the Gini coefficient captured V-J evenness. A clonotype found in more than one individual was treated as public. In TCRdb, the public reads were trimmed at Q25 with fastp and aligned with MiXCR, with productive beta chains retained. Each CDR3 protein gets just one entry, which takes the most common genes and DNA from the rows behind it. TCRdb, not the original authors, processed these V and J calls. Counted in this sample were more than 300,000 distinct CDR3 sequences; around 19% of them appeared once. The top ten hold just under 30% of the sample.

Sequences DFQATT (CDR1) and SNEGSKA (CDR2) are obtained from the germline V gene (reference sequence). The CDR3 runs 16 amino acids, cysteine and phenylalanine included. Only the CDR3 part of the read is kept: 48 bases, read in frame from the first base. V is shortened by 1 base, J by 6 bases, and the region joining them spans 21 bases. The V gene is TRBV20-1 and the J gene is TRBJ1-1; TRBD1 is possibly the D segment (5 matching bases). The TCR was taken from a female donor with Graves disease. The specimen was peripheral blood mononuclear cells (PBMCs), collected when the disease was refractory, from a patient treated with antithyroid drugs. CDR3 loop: CSARAPRRGFGAEAFF. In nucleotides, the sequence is TGCAGTGCTAGAGCCCCCAGGAGGGGATTTGGCGCTGAAGCTTTCTTT.